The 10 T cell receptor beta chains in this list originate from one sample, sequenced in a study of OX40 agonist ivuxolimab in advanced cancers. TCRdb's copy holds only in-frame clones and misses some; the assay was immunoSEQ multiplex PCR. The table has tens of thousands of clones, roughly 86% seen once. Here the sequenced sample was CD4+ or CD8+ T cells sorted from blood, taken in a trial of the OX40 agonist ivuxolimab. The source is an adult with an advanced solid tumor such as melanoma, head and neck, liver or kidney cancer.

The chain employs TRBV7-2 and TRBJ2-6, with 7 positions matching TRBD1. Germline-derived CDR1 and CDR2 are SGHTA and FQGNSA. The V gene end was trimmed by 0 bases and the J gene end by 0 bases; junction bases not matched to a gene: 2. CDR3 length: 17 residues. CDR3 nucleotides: TGTGCCAGCAGCTTAGCCGGGACAGCCTCTGGGGCCAACGTCCTGACTTTC. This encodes CASSLAGTASGANVLTF. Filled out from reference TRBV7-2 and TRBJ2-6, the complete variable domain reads GAGVSQSPSNKVTEKGKDVELRCDPISGHTALYWYRQSLGQGLEFLIYFQGNSAPDKSGLPSDRFSAERTGGSVSTLTIQRTQQEDSAVYLCASSLAGTASGANVLTFGAGSRLTVL.

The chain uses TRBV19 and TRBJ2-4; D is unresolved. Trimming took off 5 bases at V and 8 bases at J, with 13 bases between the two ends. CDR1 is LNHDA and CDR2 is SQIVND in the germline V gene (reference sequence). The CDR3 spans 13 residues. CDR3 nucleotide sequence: TGTGCCAGTAGTTCTCACTTGTGGGACATTCAGTACTTC. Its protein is CASSSHLWDIQYF.

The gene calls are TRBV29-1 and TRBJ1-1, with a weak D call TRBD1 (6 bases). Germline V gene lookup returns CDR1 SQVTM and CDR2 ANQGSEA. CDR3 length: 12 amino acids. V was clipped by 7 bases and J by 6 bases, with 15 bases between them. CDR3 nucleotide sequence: TGCAGCGGAGGGGGGGAAATCTCTGAAGCTTTCTTT. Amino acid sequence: CSGGGEISEAFF.

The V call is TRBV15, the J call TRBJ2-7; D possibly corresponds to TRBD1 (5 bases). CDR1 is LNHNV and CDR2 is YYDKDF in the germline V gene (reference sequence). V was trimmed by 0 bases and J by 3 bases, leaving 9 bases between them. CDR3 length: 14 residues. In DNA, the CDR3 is TGTGCCACCAGCAGAGAAGGGCAGGGCTACGAGCAGTACTTC. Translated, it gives CATSREGQGYEQYF.

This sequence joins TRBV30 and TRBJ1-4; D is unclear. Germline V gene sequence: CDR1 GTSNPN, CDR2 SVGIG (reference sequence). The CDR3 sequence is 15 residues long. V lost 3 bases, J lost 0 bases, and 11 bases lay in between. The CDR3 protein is CAWSMGVATNEKLFF. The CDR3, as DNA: TGTGCCTGGAGCATGGGAGTTGCAACTAATGAAAAACTGTTTTTT.

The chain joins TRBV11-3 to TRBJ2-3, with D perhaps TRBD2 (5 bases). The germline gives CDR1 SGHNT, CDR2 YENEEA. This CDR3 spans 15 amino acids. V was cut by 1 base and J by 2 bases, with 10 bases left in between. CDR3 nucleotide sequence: TGTGCCAGCAGCTTAGTGGCGGGTAACACAGATACGCAGTATTTT. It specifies CASSLVAGNTDTQYF.

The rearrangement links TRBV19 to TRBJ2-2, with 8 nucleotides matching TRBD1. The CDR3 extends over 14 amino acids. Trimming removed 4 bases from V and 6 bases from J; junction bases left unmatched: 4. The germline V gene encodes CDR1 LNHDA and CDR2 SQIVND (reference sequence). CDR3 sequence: CASSRTGNSGELFF. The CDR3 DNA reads TGTGCCAGTAGTAGGACAGGGAATTCCGGGGAGCTGTTTTTT.

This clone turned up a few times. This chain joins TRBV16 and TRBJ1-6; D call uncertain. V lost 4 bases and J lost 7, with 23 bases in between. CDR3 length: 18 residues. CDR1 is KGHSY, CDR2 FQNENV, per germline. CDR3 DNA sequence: TGTGCCAGCAGCCCACACATATCCCAAAAGCCGGGGAATTCACCCCTCCACTTT. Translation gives CASSPHISQKPGNSPLHF.

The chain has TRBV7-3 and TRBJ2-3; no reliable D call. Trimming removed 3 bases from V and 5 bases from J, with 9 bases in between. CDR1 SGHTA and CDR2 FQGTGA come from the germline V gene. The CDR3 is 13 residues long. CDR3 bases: TGTGCCAGCAGCTTTTCAGATCGAGATACGCAGTATTTT. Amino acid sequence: CASSFSDRDTQYF.

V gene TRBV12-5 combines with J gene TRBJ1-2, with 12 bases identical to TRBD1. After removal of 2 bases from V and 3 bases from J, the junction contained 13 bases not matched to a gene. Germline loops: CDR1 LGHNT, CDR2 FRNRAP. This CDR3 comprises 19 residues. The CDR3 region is CASGLTGTGGVSVHYGYTF. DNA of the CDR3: TGTGCTAGTGGTTTGACCGGGACAGGGGGCGTGTCTGTACACTATGGCTACACCTTC.